The entry that follows covers one T cell receptor (beta chain) sequence. Its antigen is unknown. The sample belongs to a study of CD8+CD57+ T cells in acquired aplastic anemia. Study-wide context: Quantities of DNA derived from sorted CD4+ and CD8+ cells averaged approximately 3 ug. Findings of the study overall: Any difference that existed in CD8+ Simpson's diversity between patients and controls was not significant. Both patients and controls carried the same twenty-nine CD8+ CDR3 sequences.

Trimming removed 1 base from V and 4 bases from J, with 13 bases in between. Germline loops: CDR1 DFQATT, CDR2 SNEGSKA (reference sequence). This CDR3 region has 15 residues. The template used for profiling TCR beta VDJ and CDR3 was genomic DNA. TCRdb analysed the reads with MiXCR anew, one entry per CDR3 protein. The table includes about 470,000 distinct CDR3 sequences, less than 35% detected once. Patients who underwent sequencing had shown CD8+CD57+ cell expansion by flow cytometry. When blood sampling took place, the patients had received no therapy. The source of this sequence is a human donor with aplastic anemia. V gene TRBV20-1 combines with J gene TRBJ2-2, with D perhaps assigned TRBD1 or TRBD2 (6 bases each). Sequenced material: sorted CD4+, CD8+, or CD8+CD57+ T cells (not recorded which) from PBMCs. DNA of the CDR3: TGCAGTGCTAGAGGGAGGGGGACGGGCACCGGGGAGCTGTTTTTT. Translating gives CSARGRGTGTGELFF.